The clone carrying this T cell receptor beta chain came up a few times. Its antigen is not known. The sample comes from a study of cytomegalovirus exposure and HLA in healthy donors. Regarding the study as a whole: The study flagged roughly 160 TCR beta chains as cytomegalovirus-associated. In a later analysis, compared with equally common non-associated chains, HLA-associated beta chains were more expanded. Cytomegalovirus status was reportedly diagnosed by the classifier with high specificity and sensitivity.

PCR amplification relied on 60 Vbeta primers (plus 13 Jbeta primers). Clones were sequenced by immunoSEQ multiplex PCR, and TCRdb holds only the in-frame ones, with some missing. The sample has more than 85,000 clones, approximately 79% seen once. There are 14 residues in the CDR3. V shed 5 bases, J shed 6 bases, and the junction held 7 bases outside the gene matches. Germline CDR1 and CDR2: LNHDA and SQIVND (reference sequence). This sequence originates from a young man in good health and CMV-seropositive. The genes are TRBV19 and TRBJ1-5, with TRBD1 identical over 7 bases. Material for sequencing was PBMCs. The CDR3 spells CASSGTANSQPQHF. For the CDR3, the DNA is TGTGCCAGTAGTGGGACAGCTAATAGTCAGCCCCAGCATTTT. Complete variable domain (other parts from reference TRBV19 and TRBJ1-5): DGGITQSPKYLFRKEGQNVTLSCEQNLNHDAMYWYRQDPGQGLRLIYYSQIVNDFQKGDIAEGYSVSREKKESFPLTVTSAQKNPTAFYLCASSGTANSQPQHFGDGTRLSIL.